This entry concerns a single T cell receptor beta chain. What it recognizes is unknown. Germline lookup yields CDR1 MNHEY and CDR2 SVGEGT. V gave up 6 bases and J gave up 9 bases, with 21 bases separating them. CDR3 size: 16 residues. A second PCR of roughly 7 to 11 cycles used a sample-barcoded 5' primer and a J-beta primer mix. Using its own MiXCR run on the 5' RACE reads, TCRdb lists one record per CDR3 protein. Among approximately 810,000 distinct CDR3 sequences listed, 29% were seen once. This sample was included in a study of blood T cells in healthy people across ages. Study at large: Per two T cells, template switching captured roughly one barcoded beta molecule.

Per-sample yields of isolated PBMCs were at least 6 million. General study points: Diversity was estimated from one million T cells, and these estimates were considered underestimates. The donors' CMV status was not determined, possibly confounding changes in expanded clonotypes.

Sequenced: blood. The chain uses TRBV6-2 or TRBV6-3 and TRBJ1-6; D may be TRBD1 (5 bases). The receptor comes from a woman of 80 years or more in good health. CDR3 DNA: TGTGCCAGCAGCTCTACCGCCTTGGGGGGTAGTTCACCCCTCCACTTT. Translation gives CASSSTALGGSSPLHF.